This TCR beta chain came from a study of memory CD8 T cells in hepatitis C reinfection (dated 2017 in TCRdb). As for the study more broadly: Among the donors, three cleared two back-to-back HCV infections on their own, whereas two got rid of a primary infection but ended up chronically infected after reinfection. Samples for the late or post reinfection time point were taken from 12 to 24 weeks after reinfection was detected. In four to six donors, the study followed the TCR beta repertoire of virus-specific CD8 T cells over time through an HCV reinfection episode. About five reinfection cases with stored pre-reinfection samples were identified between about 2009 and 2013. In the reinfection study, participants who had previously resolved an HCV infection were followed up every 3 months. HCV reinfection was defined as a positive HCV RNA test following two negative tests taken at least 60 days apart. Paper-wide results and their limitations: Because the study included only a few donors, definitive conclusions about public clonotypes linked to secondary clearance could not be reached.

The time point label for this specimen denotes: late/post reinfection, 12 to 24 weeks after detection. Sorted cells were sequenced directly ex vivo, with no in vitro expansion before TCR sequencing. The donors were people who inject drugs and were enrolled in Canada's Montreal Acute Hepatitis C Cohort Study (HEPCO). As controls, total naive CD8 T cells were sorted as viable CD3+ CD8+ CD45RO- cells from two donors at all three reinfection time points. Before sorting, cryopreserved peripheral blood mononuclear cells were thawed and used as the source for purifying CD8 T cells. The MACS CD8+ T cell Isolation Kit was used to enrich CD8 T cells through negative selection. Cell sorting was done on a BD FACSAria II sorter with FACSDiva software, and data were analyzed with FlowJo. Libraries were made using the immunoSEQ multiplex PCR assay. Genomic DNA was pulled from the sorted cells, and the automated high-throughput method of Adaptive Biotechnologies was used to sequence the TCR beta V, D and J regions. A two-step, bias-controlled multiplex PCR was used to amplify CDR3 regions. An Illumina instrument was used to sequence the amplified TCR beta libraries. The authors' analysis ran thus. Demultiplexed reads were processed to reduce amplification and sequencing bias, and the IMGT database was used to assign CDR3 sequences to gene families. ImmunoSEQ software version 2.0 was used to analyze repertoire data. Clonotype lists were filtered to remove out-of-frame sequences as well as sequences containing stop codons in the CDR3. Clonotypes with a frequency below 0.01% were excluded because such low-frequency clonotypes corresponded to less than one cell. Richness was calculated by dividing observed richness by input cell number, and evenness was calculated by dividing Shannon entropy by log observed richness. Repertoire diversity and similarity between time points were quantified using Simpson diversity and Morisita-Horn overlap indices. Clonotypes were categorized as dominant (>1%), sub-dominant (0.5-0.99%), low abundance (0.1-0.49%) or lowest abundance (<0.1%). A germline index was calculated as total CDR3 length minus total nucleotide additions, divided by total CDR3 length. TCRdb took over this immuneACCESS table, retaining in-frame rearrangements with V and J assigned. Such tables are incomplete; in checked studies, under half of the missing clones stem from an unresolved V gene, and the remainder is unexplained. V and J calls and clone size come straight from that table; D and trimming were deduced from the DNA. This sample comprises about 50,000 clones, roughly 87% of them detected only once. Approximately 0.67% of the sample belongs to the ten largest clones.

The CDR3 contains 13 residues, cysteine and phenylalanine counted. Just the 39-base CDR3 DNA is kept, in frame starting at base 1. V drops 5 bases and J drops 10 bases, leaving 17 bases in between. Taken from the germline V gene (reference sequence), the CDR1 and CDR2 loops are MNHEY and SMNVEV. Comment on this clone: The antigen it binds to is not known. The record has no base qualities; no much larger clone is one base away.

The V and J segments used are TRBV27 and TRBJ1-2; a tentative D call is TRBD1 (6 bases match). The receptor's source is a man aged 18-30 years with hepatitis C virus infection. Material for sequencing was naive CD8+ T cells sorted from blood. According to the study, the label for this sample's cell subset or site signals: total naive CD8+CD45RO- T cells. The bases read TGTGCCAGCAGTATGACAGGAGGACTGGACTACACCTTC. This yields the protein CASSMTGGLDYTF.